The source of this T cell receptor beta chain is a study of identical twins. Notes on this clonotype: At one end, the junction sequence differs from germline, possibly due to a read error.

CDR1 MNHEY and CDR2 SVGEGT come from the germline V gene. The CDR3 is made up of 14 amino acids. TCRdb reprocessed the 5' RACE reads with MiXCR, giving one entry per CDR3 protein. The sample consists of about 720,000 distinct CDR3 sequences, roughly 8% of them appearing once. The same specimen was also included in a second study, on yellow fever vaccine responses in identical twins.

The sequence was obtained from a young woman in good health. The sample consisted of PBMCs. The chain combines TRBV6-2 or TRBV6-3 with TRBJ2-5, with D unclear. Here the CDR3 reads CAGSLLTQKETQYF. As DNA, the CDR3 is TGTGCCGGCAGTTTACTGACCCAGAAAGAGACCCAGTACTTC.